The 26 T cell receptor beta chains in this list originate from one sample, sequenced in a study of cytomegalovirus exposure and HLA in healthy donors. PCR employed 60 Vbeta and 13 Jbeta primers. Some clones are missing from TCRdb's copy, which holds only in-frame ones; the method was immunoSEQ multiplex PCR. The data hold roughly 150,000 clones, with 82% observed a single time. The specimen was PBMCs. These TCRs come from a woman aged 50 to 60 in good health and CMV-seropositive.

For the CDR3, the DNA is TGTGCCAGCAGCTTCGCCTACGAGCAGTACTTC. This translates into CASSFAYEQYF. This sequence joins TRBV7-9 and TRBJ2-7; no definite D call. CDR3 length: 11 residues. In germline, CDR1 is SEHNR, CDR2 FQNEAQ (reference sequence). V lost 3 bases, J lost 2 bases, and 2 bases lay in between.

The CDR3 DNA is TGCGCCAGCAGCTTGGCGGGGAGCTACAATGAGCAGTTCTTC. As protein: CASSLAGSYNEQFF. The rearrangement uses TRBV5-1 and TRBJ2-1; D possibly corresponds to TRBD2 (5 bases). The CDR3 sequence is 14 residues long. Germline V lookup: CDR1 SGHRS, CDR2 YFSETQ. V shed 0 bases and J shed 3 bases, with 7 bases lying between them.

The chain is built from TRBV27 and TRBJ2-1; TRBD2 matches at 9 bases. Per germline, CDR1 MNHEY and CDR2 SMNVEV (reference sequence). The CDR3 consists of 16 residues. J was trimmed by 6 bases and V by 4 bases; bases with no gene match: 10. CDR3 residues: CASSSPGGGARNEQFF. In nucleotides, the CDR3 is TGTGCCAGCAGTTCCCCTGGCGGGGGGGCCCGCAATGAGCAGTTCTTC.

This clone was detected only once. This chain uses TRBV6-4 with TRBJ2-3; weak D call: TRBD2 (7 bases). The CDR3 loop spans 16 amino acids. Germline CDR1 and CDR2: MRHNA and SNTAGT. With 0 bases removed from V and 3 bases from J, the gap between germline ends came to 13 bases. This CDR3 reads CASSDSMGGPTDTQYF. DNA for the CDR3: TGTGCCAGCAGTGACTCGATGGGGGGGCCTACAGATACGCAGTATTTT.

This sequence joins TRBV19 and TRBJ2-2; TRBD2 aligns across 9 bases. The CDR3 extends over 14 amino acids. The germline V gene encodes CDR1 LNHDA and CDR2 SQIVND (reference sequence). Trimming took 3 bases from V and 5 from J; bases not matched to a gene: 1. CDR3 loop: CASSILAGTGELFF. Here the CDR3 DNA reads TGTGCCAGTAGTATCCTAGCGGGGACCGGGGAGCTGTTTTTT. Together with reference TRBV19 and TRBJ2-2, the CDR3 gives the full variable domain: DGGITQSPKYLFRKEGQNVTLSCEQNLNHDAMYWYRQDPGQGLRLIYYSQIVNDFQKGDIAEGYSVSREKKESFPLTVTSAQKNPTAFYLCASSILAGTGELFFGEGSRLTVL.

The chain combines TRBV5-1 with TRBJ2-7; a weak D match, TRBD1 (6 bases). The CDR3 sequence is 15 residues long. From germline, CDR1 is SGHRS and CDR2 YFSETQ. Trimming took off 0 bases at V and 5 bases at J, with 15 bases between the two ends. In DNA, the CDR3 is TGCGCCAGCAGCTTGGAGGCCCTAGGGGGAAACGAGCAGTACTTC. Protein product: CASSLEALGGNEQYF.

V usage is TRBV6-1 and J usage is TRBJ1-5; D remains unclear. This CDR3 has 14 residues. Germline V gene lookup returns CDR1 MNHNS and CDR2 SASEGT. Trimming took 7 bases from V and 3 from J, leaving 13 bases between them. Written as DNA, the CDR3 is TGTGCCAGCAATAACGAGGGTAACAATCAGCCCCAGCATTTT. Protein: CASNNEGNNQPQHF.

The chain combines TRBV29-1 with TRBJ2-2; a possible D gene is TRBD2 (5 bases). V lost 4 bases and J lost 6, with 9 bases in between. Germline V CDR1 and CDR2: SQVTM, ANQGSEA. The CDR3 is made up of 12 amino acids. The CDR3 spells CSVATGAGELFF. CDR3 bases: TGCAGCGTTGCCACCGGGGCCGGGGAGCTGTTTTTT.

The chain employs TRBV5-1 and TRBJ1-2, with a possible D match to TRBD1 (5 bases). The CDR3 is 13 amino acids. In germline, CDR1 is SGHRS, CDR2 YFSETQ. V was trimmed by 7 bases and J by 2 bases, leaving 12 bases between them. The CDR3 nucleotides read TGCGCCAGCTCCCCGGCAGGGAACTATGGCTACACCTTC. Protein: CASSPAGNYGYTF.

The chain carries TRBV30 and TRBJ1-1; D gene ambiguous. CDR3 length equals 12 residues. V lost 4 bases and J lost 2, with 8 bases in between. Germline V lookup: CDR1 GTSNPN, CDR2 SVGIG (reference sequence). The CDR3 is CAWTGVNTEAFF. The CDR3 coding sequence is TGTGCCTGGACCGGAGTTAACACTGAAGCTTTCTTT.

J is TRBJ2-3 and V is TRBV9, with 11 bases lining up with TRBD2. CDR1 is SGDLS and CDR2 is YYNGEE in the germline V gene. The CDR3 is 18 amino acids. V shed 0 bases and J 3 bases; nucleotides not matched to a gene: 9. The CDR3 sequence: CASSVGLSGGASTDTQYF. The CDR3 nucleotides read TGTGCCAGCAGCGTAGGTCTTAGCGGGGGGGCTTCGACAGATACGCAGTATTTT.

The V gene is TRBV11-2, the J gene TRBJ1-3; tentatively, D is TRBD1 (6 bases). The CDR3 has 13 amino acids. Germline V gives CDR1 SGHAT, CDR2 FQNNGV. Trimming took off 5 bases at V and 7 bases at J, with 12 bases between the two ends. CDR3 sequence (DNA): TGTGCCAGCAGCCACAGGGTCCGGAACACCATATATTTT. Translated: CASSHRVRNTIYF.

This chain connects TRBV6-6 to TRBJ2-2, with 11 bases identical to TRBD2. V lost 5 bases, J lost 9 bases, and 5 bases stayed unmatched. This CDR3 is 14 amino acids long. Per the germline V gene, CDR1 is MNHNY and CDR2 is SVGAGI (reference sequence). This chain's CDR3 is CASSHSGGARELFF. The CDR3 DNA reads TGTGCCAGCAGTCATAGCGGGGGGGCCAGGGAGCTGTTTTTT.

This clone was seen once. The chain has TRBV5-5 and TRBJ2-5, with D unresolved. Per the germline V gene, CDR1 is SGHKS and CDR2 is YYEKEE (reference sequence). Trimming took off 4 bases at V and 4 bases at J, with 20 bases between the two ends. The CDR3 spans 16 residues. Here the CDR3 reads CASSKPGLKWPETQYF. DNA of the CDR3: TGTGCCAGCAGCAAACCGGGTCTAAAGTGGCCAGAGACCCAGTACTTC.

The chain joins TRBV7-2 to TRBJ2-2; possibly TRBD1 for D (6 bases). The CDR3 covers 15 residues. The V gene lost 5 bases and the J gene lost 4 bases, with 14 bases spanning the gap. Per germline, CDR1 SGHTA and CDR2 FQGNSA. CDR3 nucleotides: TGTGCCAGCAGCGGAGGATTCAGGGGCACCGGGGAGCTGTTTTTT. Its protein is CASSGGFRGTGELFF. The whole variable domain, remainder taken from reference TRBV7-2 and TRBJ2-2, is GAGVSQSPSNKVTEKGKDVELRCDPISGHTALYWYRQSLGQGLEFLIYFQGNSAPDKSGLPSDRFSAERTGGSVSTLTIQRTQQEDSAVYLCASSGGFRGTGELFFGEGSRLTVL.

Turning to this clone: Other DNA sequences in this sample translate to the same CDR3. The chain couples TRBV5-1 to TRBJ1-1; tentatively, D is TRBD1 (6 bases). Trimming removed 0 bases at V and 1 base at J, with 10 bases between. Looked up from germline, CDR1 is SGHRS and CDR2 is YFSETQ. The CDR3 is made up of 15 amino acids. CDR3 in amino acids: CASSLAGTKNTEAFF. CDR3 DNA sequence: TGCGCCAGCAGCTTGGCGGGGACAAAGAACACTGAAGCTTTCTTT.

The chain employs TRBV7-2 and TRBJ2-5; no reliable D call. Matching the DNA end better, TRBJ2-7 makes the J call doubtful. The CDR3 loop spans 15 amino acids. Germline V gene data show CDR1 as SGHTA and CDR2 as FQGNSA. Here the CDR3 reads CASSLDVGPLYEQYF. The DNA of the CDR3 is TGTGCCAGCAGCTTAGATGTGGGCCCTCTCTACGAGCAGTACTTC.

This clone came up a few times. The rearrangement joins TRBV7-9 to TRBJ2-1; TRBD1 matches at 11 bases. This CDR3 spans 16 amino acids. CDR1 is SEHNR, CDR2 FQNEAQ, per germline (reference sequence). Unmatched junction bases numbered 11, after V lost 5 bases and J lost 8 bases. This CDR3 reads CASSQGGQGAGDEQFF. The CDR3 nucleotides are TGTGCCAGCAGCCAGGGCGGACAGGGGGCGGGGGATGAGCAGTTCTTC.

This rearrangement joins TRBV6-6 to TRBJ1-1; 10 bases match TRBD1. Germline assignment: CDR1 MNHNY and CDR2 SVGAGI (reference sequence). V gave up 6 bases and J gave up 7 bases; unmatched junction bases: 11. The CDR3 has 15 residues. CDR3 nucleotide sequence: TGTGCCAGCAGCCGGACGAAGGACAGGGGGATTGAAGCTTTCTTT. Protein: CASSRTKDRGIEAFF.

The V call is TRBV7-9, the J call TRBJ2-3; weak D call: TRBD2 (6 bases). The germline V and J ends were trimmed by 5 bases and 14 bases, with 26 bases remaining between them. CDR1 and CDR2 from the germline V gene are SEHNR and FQNEAQ (reference sequence). The CDR3 covers 15 residues. The CDR3 bases are TGTGCCAGCAGCGTCATCAAGAGCTTGAGTGGGGACTGGTATTTT. Protein: CASSVIKSLSGDWYF.

This sequence joins TRBV6-5 and TRBJ2-2, with 8 positions matching TRBD2. In germline, CDR1 is MNHEY, CDR2 SVGAGI. Trimming took 1 base from V and 6 from J; bases not matched to a gene: 1. The length of the CDR3 is 14 residues. CDR3 sequence (DNA): TGTGCCAGCAGTTACTTCGGGGGGGCCGGGGAGCTGTTTTTT. Amino acid sequence: CASSYFGGAGELFF.

The chain recombines TRBV19 with TRBJ1-2; no clear D gene. In germline, CDR1 is LNHDA, CDR2 SQIVND (reference sequence). The CDR3 contains 15 residues. V shed 5 bases and J shed 0 bases, with 13 bases lying between them. CDR3 sequence reads: CASSSIDTPNYGYTF. The DNA of the CDR3 is TGTGCCAGTAGTTCCATCGACACTCCTAACTATGGCTACACCTTC.

The chain recombines TRBV13 with TRBJ2-5; D may be TRBD2 (5 bases). CDR3 length: 14 residues. The germline V and J ends were trimmed by 2 bases and 2 bases, with 9 bases remaining between them. Germline CDR1 and CDR2: PRHDT and FYEKMQ (reference sequence). The CDR3 spells CASSLREQQETQYF. CDR3 in DNA: TGTGCCAGCAGCTTAAGGGAGCAACAAGAGACCCAGTACTTC.

The V gene is TRBV19, the J gene TRBJ1-1, with 9 bases identical to TRBD1. CDR3 length equals 13 residues. Germline loops: CDR1 LNHDA, CDR2 SQIVND (reference sequence). Trimming removed 6 bases from V and 5 bases from J; junction bases left unmatched: 4. The CDR3 sequence is CASRRQGGTEAFF. The DNA of the CDR3 is TGTGCCAGTAGAAGACAGGGGGGGACTGAAGCTTTCTTT.

J is TRBJ1-2 and V is TRBV6-1; D is uncertain. Germline assignment: CDR1 MNHNS and CDR2 SASEGT. Trimming stripped 6 bases from V and 1 base from J, with 6 bases between. The CDR3 sequence is 12 residues long. CDR3: CASRPYNYGYTF. CDR3 coding DNA: TGTGCCAGCAGACCCTATAACTATGGCTACACCTTC.

The V gene is TRBV19, the J gene TRBJ1-2; 12 bases line up with TRBD1. Germline assignment: CDR1 LNHDA and CDR2 SQIVND (reference sequence). V lost 3 bases to trimming and J lost 8 bases; unmatched junction nucleotides: 7. The CDR3 runs 15 residues. The CDR3 region has the DNA TGTGCCAGTAGTATCCCGGGACAGGGGGCATGGGGCTACACCTTC. Translated: CASSIPGQGAWGYTF.